This T cell receptor (beta chain) was recorded in a study of blood T cell repertoires in COVID-19. Study overall: The origin of the acute and convalescent COVID-19 samples was the United States, Italy and Spain.

In the authors' workflow: Amplification of reference gene primers provided the estimated nucleated cell counts. Profiled with immunoSEQ multiplex PCR; TCRdb holds only in-frame clones, not every one. That table furnishes V, J and clone size, whereas the DNA furnished D and trimming. The data hold tens of thousands of clones, with about four fifths observed a single time. The CDR3 covers 12 residues. Germline CDR1 is SGHAT and CDR2 is FQNNGV. Between the trimmed V and J ends, which lost 6 bases and 6 bases, there was a span of 9 bases. In this sample, this clone turned up a few times. The sequenced material came from peripheral blood. This TCR derives from a human donor in a cohort sampled during active or convalescent COVID-19. The chain is built from TRBV11-2 and TRBJ1-3; D remains unclear. CDR3 residues: CASSPGSNTIYF. Here the CDR3 DNA reads TGTGCCAGCAGTCCCGGGTCAAACACCATATATTTT.